Each of the 23 T cell receptor beta chains below was sequenced from the same sample in a study of shared clonotypes between healthy human individuals. Terminally differentiated effector memory CD45RA+ cells were excluded from the naive CD8 cells, which were CD45RO-negative and positively selected for CCR7. Profiling relied on immunoSEQ multiplex PCR, and the TCRdb table lists in-frame clones only, not all of them. The sample has nearly 2 million clones; about 94% are singletons. The source material was naive CD8+ T cells sorted from blood. These receptors were obtained from a man aged 18 to 29 in good health.

In regard to this clone: With a much larger clone just one base away, this may be a read error. The chain couples TRBV4-3 to TRBJ1-5; a weak D match, TRBD1 (5 bases). Trimming removed 0 bases at V and 5 bases at J, with 8 bases between. Germline CDR1 is LGHNA and CDR2 is YSLEER. The CDR3 is 14 residues long. The CDR3 sequence is CASSQEEGYQPQHF. In DNA, the CDR3 is TGCGCCAGCAGCCAAGAAGAGGGGTATCAGCCCCAGCATTTT.

The chain links TRBV5-1 to TRBJ2-1; tentative D call: TRBD2 (6 bases). Looked up from germline, CDR1 is SGHRS and CDR2 is YFSETQ. V dropped 0 bases and J dropped 2 bases, with 12 bases sitting between them. The CDR3 runs to 16 residues. The CDR3 sequence is CASSLAGSITYNEQFF. The CDR3 bases are TGCGCCAGCAGCTTGGCCGGGAGTATCACCTACAATGAGCAGTTCTTC.

CDR3 nucleotide sequence: TGTGCCACCAGCAGTACGAGGACAGTGGGGGAAGCTTTCTTT. Translation: CATSSTRTVGEAFF. J is TRBJ1-1 and V is TRBV15, with a tentative D call TRBD1 (6 bases). Per the germline V gene, CDR1 is LNHNV and CDR2 is YYDKDF (reference sequence). The V end was cut by 3 bases, the J end by 8 bases, with 16 bases between. The CDR3 has 14 residues.

This chain connects TRBV11-2 to TRBJ2-2; 7 nucleotides match TRBD2. The V and J ends lost 5 bases and 0 bases, in that order; junction bases with no gene match: 3. The CDR3 extends over 15 amino acids. CDR1 is SGHAT and CDR2 is FQNNGV in the germline V gene. DNA of the CDR3: TGTGCCAGCAGCCCCCTAGCGGCGAACACCGGGGAGCTGTTTTTT. It is translated as CASSPLAANTGELFF. Full variable domain (outside the CDR3, taken from reference TRBV11-2 and TRBJ2-2): EAGVAQSPRYKIIEKRQSVAFWCNPISGHATLYWYQQILGQGPKLLIQFQNNGVVDDSQLPKDRFSAERLKGVDSTLKIQPAKLEDSAVYLCASSPLAANTGELFFGEGSRLTVL.

The chain links TRBV6-5 to TRBJ2-7, with D possibly TRBD2 on 6 matching bases. CDR1 MNHEY and CDR2 SVGAGI come from the germline V gene. With 0 bases removed from V and 4 bases from J, the gap between germline ends came to 16 bases. This CDR3 region has 16 residues. Here the CDR3 reads CASSYSTGGVEYEQYF. Written as DNA, the CDR3 is TGTGCCAGCAGTTACTCGACCGGGGGAGTCGAATACGAGCAGTACTTC.

V usage is TRBV28 and J usage is TRBJ1-5; the D gene is possibly TRBD1 (5 bases). This CDR3 has 15 amino acids. V dropped 3 bases and J dropped 2 bases, with 11 bases sitting between them. The V gene's germline CDR1 is MDHEN and CDR2 SYDVKM. CDR3 sequence: CASSFSGLGNQPQHF. CDR3 DNA sequence: TGTGCCAGCAGTTTTTCAGGGTTGGGCAATCAGCCCCAGCATTTT.

The chain joins TRBV13 to TRBJ2-1, with 14 bases fitting TRBD2. Germline trimming cut 5 bases from V and 8 bases from J; bases unmatched to any gene: 5. Germline CDR1 is PRHDT and CDR2 is FYEKMQ (reference sequence). The CDR3 runs to 15 residues. The CDR3 region is CASSISGLAGDEQFF. Here the CDR3 DNA reads TGTGCCAGCAGCATATCGGGACTAGCGGGAGATGAGCAGTTCTTC.

The genes are TRBV28 and TRBJ1-1; D call uncertain. This CDR3 comprises 13 residues. The germline gives CDR1 MDHEN, CDR2 SYDVKM. Trimming left V 6 bases short and J 2 bases short, with 10 bases between. This CDR3 is CASSPFDNTEAFF. In DNA, the CDR3 is TGTGCCAGCAGCCCCTTTGACAACACTGAAGCTTTCTTT.

The chain combines TRBV7-9 with TRBJ1-2, with D possibly TRBD1 on 5 matching bases. Germline loops: CDR1 SEHNR, CDR2 FQNEAQ (reference sequence). CDR3 length: 14 amino acids. The ends were cut back, 5 bases at V and 6 bases at J, with 16 bases in the middle. The CDR3 spells CASSLYGAEDGYTF. The DNA for the CDR3 is TGTGCCAGCAGCCTATACGGGGCCGAGGATGGCTACACCTTC.

The chain is built from TRBV2 and TRBJ2-7; D is unresolved. Trimming pared 0 bases from V and 4 bases from J, leaving 16 bases between. Germline lookup yields CDR1 SNHLY and CDR2 FYNNEI. The length of the CDR3 is 16 residues. CDR3 residues: CASSEALHGETYEQYF. The CDR3 region has the DNA TGTGCCAGCAGTGAAGCGCTTCATGGGGAAACTTACGAGCAGTACTTC.

Notes on this clone: Different DNA sequences within this sample yield the same CDR3. The chain joins TRBV9 to TRBJ2-7; 9 nucleotides agree with TRBD1. Germline assignment: CDR1 SGDLS and CDR2 YYNGEE. The CDR3 covers 13 residues. V lost 4 bases, J lost 6 bases, and 5 bases stayed unmatched. The CDR3: CASSLRQGGEQYF. CDR3 DNA: TGTGCCAGCAGCCTGCGACAGGGGGGCGAGCAGTACTTC.

CDR3 coding DNA: TGTGCCAGCAGCGAGACCCTCCGGACAGGGAAAGTTAACACCGGGGAGCTGTTTTTT. Protein sequence: CASSETLRTGKVNTGELFF. The chain couples TRBV9 to TRBJ2-2; 8 positions agree with TRBD1. J was trimmed by 2 bases and V by 3 bases; bases with no gene match: 15. The CDR3 is 19 amino acids. Per the germline V gene, CDR1 is SGDLS and CDR2 is YYNGEE. Complete variable domain (other parts from reference TRBV9 and TRBJ2-2): DSGVTQTPKHLITATGQRVTLRCSPRSGDLSVYWYQQSLDQGLQFLIQYYNGEERAKGNILERFSAQQFPDLHSELNLSSLELGDSALYFCASSETLRTGKVNTGELFFGEGSRLTVL.

The sample holds one count of this clone. The sample carries other DNA sequences with the same CDR3. The chain links TRBV13 to TRBJ2-1; no firm D call. The CDR3 has 15 amino acids. Trimming left V 0 bases short and J 0 bases short, with 6 bases between. The germline V gene has CDR1 PRHDT and CDR2 FYEKMQ (reference sequence). Written as DNA, the CDR3 is TGTGCCAGCAGCTTAGGCCAAAGCTCCTACAATGAGCAGTTCTTC. Its translation is CASSLGQSSYNEQFF.

The rearrangement uses TRBV7-9 and TRBJ2-7; 7 positions match TRBD1. With 1 base clipped from V and 0 bases from J, the junction kept 9 bases outside the gene matches. Per germline, CDR1 SEHNR and CDR2 FQNEAQ (reference sequence). CDR3 length: 17 amino acids. This CDR3 is CASSLGPGTDSSYEQYF. The CDR3 region has the DNA TGTGCCAGCAGCTTAGGACCAGGGACAGATAGCTCCTACGAGCAGTACTTC.

The rearrangement links TRBV2 to TRBJ2-7; D unresolved. CDR3 length: 12 residues. Germline CDR1 reads SNHLY; CDR2 reads FYNNEI. Trimming removed 2 bases at V and 3 bases at J, with 5 bases between. CDR3 residues: CASSEKFYEQYF. Here the CDR3 DNA reads TGTGCCAGCAGTGAAAAGTTCTACGAGCAGTACTTC.

The chain has TRBV9 and TRBJ2-2; 9 nucleotides match TRBD1. The CDR3 is 18 residues long. Germline V gene data show CDR1 as SGDLS and CDR2 as YYNGEE. V trimming: 3 bases; J trimming: 4 bases; junction bases outside the gene matches: 13. The CDR3 protein is CASSGFTGGAWGTGELFF. DNA for the CDR3: TGTGCCAGCAGCGGATTTACAGGGGGCGCGTGGGGCACCGGGGAGCTGTTTTTT.

This clone was picked up a small number of times. The chain links TRBV2 to TRBJ1-2; possible D gene TRBD1, 5 bases. This CDR3 has 14 residues. V was shortened by 6 bases and J by 3 bases, with 14 bases between the two germline ends. The germline CDR1 and CDR2 sequences are SNHLY and FYNNEI. The CDR3 sequence is CASSWGEGDYGYTF. Written as DNA, the CDR3 is TGTGCCAGCAGCTGGGGGGAGGGAGACTATGGCTACACCTTC.

The gene calls are TRBV5-4 and TRBJ1-4; no firm D call. This CDR3 spans 13 amino acids. Trimming took off 7 bases at V and 7 bases at J, with 14 bases between the two ends. Germline CDR1 and CDR2: SGHNT and YYREEE (reference sequence). As DNA, the CDR3 is TGTGCCAGCCATTTCAGAGGGAGTGAAAAACTGTTTTTT. It encodes CASHFRGSEKLFF.

Regarding this clone: The CDR3 does not end in the conserved phenylalanine or tryptophan, so this is likely a read error. The DNA is omitted, as the CDR3 cannot be located on it reliably, and the CDR3 follows TCRdb's listing. This chain joins TRBV9 and TRBJ2-7; the table's D gene call, TRBD2, was not cross checked with the DNA. Counting both end residues, the CDR3 totals 14 amino acids. Germline CDR1 reads SGDLS; CDR2 reads YYNGEE. The CDR3 loop reads CASSVRSYSQGLVT.

The rearrangement links TRBV27 to TRBJ1-6; D is uncertain. CDR3 length equals 17 residues. V lost 2 bases to trimming and J lost 1 base, with 12 bases between them. From germline, CDR1 is MNHEY and CDR2 SMNVEV (reference sequence). The CDR3 spells CASSLAVAASYNSPLHF. The CDR3 nucleotides are TGTGCCAGCAGTTTAGCGGTAGCGGCGTCCTATAATTCACCCCTCCACTTT.

A word on this clone: Different DNA sequences within this sample yield the same CDR3. The rearrangement links TRBV6-5 to TRBJ1-1; D is unclear. The CDR3 totals 13 residues. Germline V gene sequence: CDR1 MNHEY, CDR2 SVGAGI. Trimming removed 0 bases at V and 2 bases at J, with 4 bases between. CDR3 nucleotides: TGTGCCAGCAGTTACTCGACTAACACTGAAGCTTTCTTT. Translation gives CASSYSTNTEAFF.

The chain has TRBV27 and TRBJ2-5; 10 bases fit TRBD2. This CDR3 region has 15 residues. CDR1 and CDR2 (germline): MNHEY, SMNVEV (reference sequence). J lost 1 base, V lost 7 bases, and 6 bases had no gene match. Here the CDR3 reads CASNLAGALQETQYF. The CDR3, as DNA: TGTGCCAGCAACCTAGCGGGGGCGCTCCAAGAGACCCAGTACTTC.

V gene TRBV6-5 combines with J gene TRBJ2-5; D unclear. This CDR3 is 15 amino acids long. Per germline, CDR1 MNHEY and CDR2 SVGAGI. The V and J ends lost 5 bases and 3 bases respectively, with 16 bases between them. The CDR3 nucleotides are TGTGCCAGCAGTAAAACCGGGCCTGGAAAAGAGACCCAGTACTTC. This sequence encodes CASSKTGPGKETQYF.